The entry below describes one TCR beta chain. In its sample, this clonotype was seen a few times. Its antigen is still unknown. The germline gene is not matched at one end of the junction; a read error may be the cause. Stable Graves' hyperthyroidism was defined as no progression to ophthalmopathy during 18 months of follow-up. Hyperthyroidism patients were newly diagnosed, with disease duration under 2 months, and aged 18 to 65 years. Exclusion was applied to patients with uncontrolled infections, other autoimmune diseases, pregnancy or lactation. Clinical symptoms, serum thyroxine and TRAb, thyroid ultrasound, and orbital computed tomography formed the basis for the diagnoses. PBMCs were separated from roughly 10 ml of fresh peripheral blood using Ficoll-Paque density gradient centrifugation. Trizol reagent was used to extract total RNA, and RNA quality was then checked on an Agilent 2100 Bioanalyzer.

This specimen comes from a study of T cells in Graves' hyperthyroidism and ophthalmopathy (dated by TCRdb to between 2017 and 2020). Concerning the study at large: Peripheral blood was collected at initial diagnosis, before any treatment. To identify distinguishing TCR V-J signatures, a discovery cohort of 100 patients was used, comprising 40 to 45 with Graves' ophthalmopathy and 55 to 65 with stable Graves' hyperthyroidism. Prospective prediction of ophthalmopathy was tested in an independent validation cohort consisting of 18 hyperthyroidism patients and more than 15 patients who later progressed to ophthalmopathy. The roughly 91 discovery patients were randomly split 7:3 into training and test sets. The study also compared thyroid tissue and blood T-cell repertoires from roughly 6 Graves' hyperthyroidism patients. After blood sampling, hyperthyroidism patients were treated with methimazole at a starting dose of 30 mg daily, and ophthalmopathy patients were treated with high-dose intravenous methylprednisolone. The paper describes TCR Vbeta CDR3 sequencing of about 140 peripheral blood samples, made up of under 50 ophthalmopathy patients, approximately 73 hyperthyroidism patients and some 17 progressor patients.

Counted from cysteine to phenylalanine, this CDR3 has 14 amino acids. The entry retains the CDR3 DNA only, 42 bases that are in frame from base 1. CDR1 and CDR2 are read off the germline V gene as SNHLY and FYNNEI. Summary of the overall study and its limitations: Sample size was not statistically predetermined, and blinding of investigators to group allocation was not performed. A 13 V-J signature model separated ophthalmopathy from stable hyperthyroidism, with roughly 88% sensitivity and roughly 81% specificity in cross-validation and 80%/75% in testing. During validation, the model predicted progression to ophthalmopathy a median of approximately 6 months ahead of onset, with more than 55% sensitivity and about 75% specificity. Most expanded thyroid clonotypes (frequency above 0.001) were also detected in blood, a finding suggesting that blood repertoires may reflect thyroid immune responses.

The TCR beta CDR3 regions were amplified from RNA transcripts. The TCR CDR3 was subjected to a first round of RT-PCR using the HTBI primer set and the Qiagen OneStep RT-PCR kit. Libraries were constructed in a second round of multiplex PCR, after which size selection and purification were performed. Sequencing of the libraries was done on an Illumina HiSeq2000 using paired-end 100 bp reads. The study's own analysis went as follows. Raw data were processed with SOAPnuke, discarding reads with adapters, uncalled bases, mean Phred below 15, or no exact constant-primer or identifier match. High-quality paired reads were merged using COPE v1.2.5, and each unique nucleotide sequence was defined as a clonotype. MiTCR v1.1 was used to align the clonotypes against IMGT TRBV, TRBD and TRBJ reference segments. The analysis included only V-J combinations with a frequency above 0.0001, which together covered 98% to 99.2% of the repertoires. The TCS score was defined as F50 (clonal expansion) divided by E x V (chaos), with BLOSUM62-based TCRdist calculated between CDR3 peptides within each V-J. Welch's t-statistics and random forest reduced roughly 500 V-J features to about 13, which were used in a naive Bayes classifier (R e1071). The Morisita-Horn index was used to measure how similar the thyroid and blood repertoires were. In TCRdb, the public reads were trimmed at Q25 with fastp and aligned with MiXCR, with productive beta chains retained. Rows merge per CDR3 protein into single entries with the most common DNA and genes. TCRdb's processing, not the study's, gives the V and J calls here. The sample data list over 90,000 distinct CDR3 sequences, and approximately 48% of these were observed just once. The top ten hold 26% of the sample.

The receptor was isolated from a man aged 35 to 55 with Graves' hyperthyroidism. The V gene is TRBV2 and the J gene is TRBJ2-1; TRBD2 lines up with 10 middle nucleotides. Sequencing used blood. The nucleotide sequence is TGTGCCAGCAGTCAAGCGGGAGGGTGGTATGAGCAGTTCTTC. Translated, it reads CASSQAGGWYEQFF.